The 26 T cell receptor beta chains below were found in one sample sequenced in a study of T cells in localized non-small cell lung cancer. The assay was immunoSEQ multiplex PCR, and TCRdb's table has in-frame clones only and misses some. The sample lists roughly 30,000 clones, about 80% occurring once. Source: peripheral blood mononuclear cells, taken before any cancer treatment. Every receptor here comes from a man aged 35-69 years with stage III lung adenocarcinoma.

The chain combines TRBV4-2 with TRBJ2-1; D is perhaps TRBD2 (6 bases). CDR3 size: 15 residues. Germline V gene sequence: CDR1 LGHNA, CDR2 YNFKEQ. The V and J ends lost 2 bases and 5 bases respectively, with 13 bases between them. CDR3 sequence (DNA): TGTGCCAGCAGCCAAACCCGGGACTTCAACAATGAGCAGTTCTTC. It is translated as CASSQTRDFNNEQFF.

The chain combines TRBV28 with TRBJ1-6; no definite D call. Trimming removed 3 bases from V and 0 bases from J, with 15 bases in between. The germline V gene encodes CDR1 MDHEN and CDR2 SYDVKM. CDR3 length equals 18 residues. The CDR3 here is CASSFGGIAVSYNSPLHF. The CDR3 DNA sequence: TGTGCCAGCAGTTTCGGCGGCATCGCTGTCTCCTATAATTCACCCCTCCACTTT.

The chain carries TRBV10-3 and TRBJ1-6; D call uncertain. The CDR3 runs to 15 residues. The V gene lost 2 bases and the J gene lost 10 bases, with 15 bases spanning the gap. The germline CDR1 and CDR2 sequences are ENHRY and SYGVKD. The CDR3 is CAISEESPMRSPLHF. In nucleotides, the CDR3 is TGTGCCATCAGTGAGGAGTCTCCCATGAGGTCACCCCTCCACTTT.

The chain carries TRBV2 and TRBJ2-5; D perhaps matches TRBD2 (5 bases). Germline CDR1 and CDR2: SNHLY and FYNNEI. V gave up 7 bases and J gave up 2 bases, with 8 bases separating them. The CDR3 has 12 amino acids. The CDR3 bases are TGTGCCAGCACGGGGATACAAGAGACCCAGTACTTC. This encodes CASTGIQETQYF.

The chain is built from TRBV6-6 and TRBJ1-6; a possible D gene is TRBD1 (6 bases). CDR1 MNHNY and CDR2 SVGAGI come from the germline V gene (reference sequence). The CDR3 totals 14 residues. Trimming took off 8 bases at V and 2 bases at J, with 10 bases between the two ends. CDR3 DNA sequence: TGTGCCAGCGCGGACAGTACCTATAATTCACCCCTCCACTTT. It translates to CASADSTYNSPLHF.

The V and J genes are TRBV11-1 and TRBJ2-5; D remains unclear. V was clipped by 4 bases and J by 2 bases, with 11 bases between them. The germline V gene encodes CDR1 SGHAT and CDR2 FQDESV (reference sequence). The CDR3 length is 14 residues. This chain's CDR3 is CASSSDNIQETQYF. In DNA, the CDR3 is TGTGCCAGCAGCTCCGACAACATACAAGAGACCCAGTACTTC. Based on the CDR3 plus reference TRBV11-1 and TRBJ2-5, the full variable domain is EAEVAQSPRYKITEKSQAVAFWCDPISGHATLYWYRQILGQGPELLVQFQDESVVDDSQLPKDRFSAERLKGVDSTLKIQPAELGDSAMYLCASSSDNIQETQYFGPGTRLLVL.

The V gene is TRBV5-8, the J gene TRBJ1-2; no reliable D call. Per germline, CDR1 SGHTS and CDR2 YDEGEE. V shed 2 bases and J shed 13 bases, with 15 bases lying between them. The CDR3 consists of 12 residues. CDR3 sequence reads: CASSLRTPWSTF. The CDR3 coding sequence is TGTGCCAGCAGCTTAAGGACCCCCTGGAGCACCTTC.

V gene TRBV7-2 combines with J gene TRBJ2-3; the D gene is possibly TRBD1 (6 bases). Germline assignment: CDR1 SGHTA and CDR2 FQGNSA. CDR3 length equals 16 residues. Trimming stripped 3 bases from V and 0 bases from J, with 13 bases between. CDR3 DNA: TGTGCCAGCAGCTTCCGGGACAACCCTAGCACAGATACGCAGTATTTT. Protein product: CASSFRDNPSTDTQYF.

This chain connects TRBV5-1 to TRBJ2-5; 7 bases are a match to TRBD1. The CDR3 runs 14 residues. CDR1 and CDR2 from the germline V gene are SGHRS and YFSETQ. V lost 5 bases, J lost 6 bases, and 10 bases stayed unmatched. The CDR3 sequence: CASSQEGGWQTQYF. CDR3 sequence (DNA): TGCGCCAGCAGTCAGGAAGGGGGCTGGCAGACCCAGTACTTC.

V usage is TRBV28 and J usage is TRBJ1-1, with D perhaps TRBD1 (5 bases). CDR1 is MDHEN, CDR2 SYDVKM, per germline. Trimming cost V 6 bases and J 4 bases, with 18 bases left between them. The CDR3 is 15 amino acids. The CDR3, as DNA: TGTGCCAGCAGCCAAGGTACCCTAAGGGGCACTGAAGCTTTCTTT. Translating it yields CASSQGTLRGTEAFF.

This clone was detected only once. The V gene is TRBV19, the J gene TRBJ1-5, with 10 bases that match TRBD1. Germline trimming cut 4 bases from V and 5 bases from J; bases unmatched to any gene: 14. This CDR3 is built from 18 residues. Germline V gene data show CDR1 as LNHDA and CDR2 as SQIVND (reference sequence). This CDR3 reads CASSTRPHSTGGYQPQHF. In nucleotides, the CDR3 is TGTGCCAGTAGTACGAGGCCTCACTCGACAGGGGGCTATCAGCCCCAGCATTTT.

The CDR3 reads CASSIVSNSGANVLTF. CDR3 in DNA: TGTGCCAGTAGTATAGTGTCGAACTCTGGGGCCAACGTCCTGACTTTC. V is TRBV19 and J is TRBJ2-6; D uncertain. V was cut by 1 base and J by 0 bases, with 7 bases left in between. CDR1 is LNHDA and CDR2 is SQIVND in the germline V gene (reference sequence). The CDR3 length is 16 residues.

This clone was detected only once. This chain connects TRBV2 to TRBJ2-3; D is undetermined. The V gene's germline CDR1 is SNHLY and CDR2 FYNNEI. The CDR3 consists of 11 residues. Trimming pared 6 bases from V and 2 bases from J, leaving 3 bases between. The CDR3 reads CASSYTDTQYF. The CDR3 nucleotides read TGTGCCAGCAGCTACACAGATACGCAGTATTTT.

V and J are TRBV9 and TRBJ1-4, with TRBD1 as a possible D gene (6 bases). Trimming shortened V by 0 bases and J by 8 bases, and 11 bases separated the two germline ends. Germline V lookup: CDR1 SGDLS, CDR2 YYNGEE. The CDR3 is made up of 14 amino acids. The CDR3 spells CASSVAGGGEKLFF. CDR3 nucleotides: TGTGCCAGCAGCGTAGCCGGGGGCGGAGAAAAACTGTTTTTT.

This clone was seen a handful of times. This chain uses TRBV9 with TRBJ1-2, with TRBD1 identical over 8 bases. The germline gives CDR1 SGDLS, CDR2 YYNGEE. The CDR3 covers 15 residues. V shed 4 bases and J 3 bases; nucleotides not matched to a gene: 8. The CDR3 nucleotides read TGTGCCAGCAGCCCCATCGACAGGGGATACTATGGCTACACCTTC. Translating it yields CASSPIDRGYYGYTF.

Only one count was recorded for this clone. The J gene is TRBJ2-3, the V gene TRBV14, with 12 bases aligning to TRBD2. The germline V gene encodes CDR1 SGHDN and CDR2 FVKESK. The CDR3 has 16 residues. J gave up 3 bases and V 4 bases, and 5 bases lay outside the gene matches. CDR3 DNA: TGTGCCAGCAGCCCCTCGACTAGCGGGAGAACAGATACGCAGTATTTT. Protein product: CASSPSTSGRTDTQYF.

V usage is TRBV28 and J usage is TRBJ1-6, with TRBD1 identical over 10 bases. Losses at the gene ends were 8 bases for V and 7 bases for J; bases not matched to a gene: 5. The germline CDR1 and CDR2 sequences are MDHEN and SYDVKM. The CDR3 contains 14 residues. The CDR3 DNA sequence: TGTGCCAGCCTAGGGACAGGGGAAAATTCACCCCTCCACTTT. Translating it yields CASLGTGENSPLHF.

V usage is TRBV10-2 and J usage is TRBJ1-1; weak D call: TRBD1 (5 bases). CDR3 size: 13 residues. The ends were cut back, 6 bases at V and 1 base at J, with 9 bases in the middle. Germline assignment: CDR1 WSHSY and CDR2 SAAADI. Here the CDR3 reads CASRGPSNTEAFF. CDR3 DNA sequence: TGCGCCAGCAGGGGACCGTCGAACACTGAAGCTTTCTTT.

The chain carries TRBV27 and TRBJ1-5; D unclear. In germline, CDR1 is MNHEY, CDR2 SMNVEV (reference sequence). The V end was cut by 6 bases, the J end by 5 bases, with 11 bases between. This CDR3 contains 13 residues. The chain's CDR3 is CASSPLGDQPQHF. The CDR3 DNA sequence: TGTGCCAGCAGCCCACTCGGGGATCAGCCCCAGCATTTT.

V usage is TRBV9 and J usage is TRBJ1-3; TRBD1 is a possible D gene (5 bases). V was clipped by 4 bases and J by 0 bases, with 14 bases between them. Germline V CDR1 and CDR2: SGDLS, YYNGEE. This CDR3 comprises 16 residues. The CDR3 bases are TGTGCCAGCAGCACCTCTCAGGGCTACTCTGGAAACACCATATATTTT. Its translation is CASSTSQGYSGNTIYF.

Only a few counts were recorded for this clone. The V and J genes are TRBV10-1 and TRBJ2-7; 11 bases agree with TRBD1. The CDR3 length is 16 residues. The germline gives CDR1 WNHNN, CDR2 SYGVQD (reference sequence). Trimming cost V 6 bases and J 5 bases; bases outside gene matches: 12. The CDR3 sequence is CASRVAPGQGEDEQYV. The CDR3 bases are TGCGCCAGCAGAGTTGCGCCGGGACAGGGGGAAGACGAGCAGTACGTC.

V gene TRBV7-2 combines with J gene TRBJ1-3; D is uncertain. This CDR3 spans 15 amino acids. V was pared by 4 bases and J by 0 bases, with 10 bases between. From germline, CDR1 is SGHTA and CDR2 FQGNSA. In DNA, the CDR3 is TGTGCCAGCAGCTACGCGGGCAACTCTGGAAACACCATATATTTT. This gives the protein CASSYAGNSGNTIYF.

This chain connects TRBV5-1 to TRBJ1-2; the match to TRBD1 covers 7 bases. The CDR3 is made up of 16 amino acids. Germline CDR1 reads SGHRS; CDR2 reads YFSETQ. V was pared by 0 bases and J by 0 bases, with 5 bases of the junction left unmatched. The CDR3 DNA follows: TGCGCCAGCAGCTTGGGACAGGGCTCAGCTAACTATGGCTACACCTTC. Translated, it gives CASSLGQGSANYGYTF.

V is TRBV4-2 and J is TRBJ2-3; 11 bases fit TRBD2. Trimming took 0 bases from V and 7 from J; bases not matched to a gene: 6. There are 16 residues in the CDR3. Germline CDR1 reads LGHNA; CDR2 reads YNFKEQ. This CDR3 is CASSQDLASGRYTQYF. CDR3 coding DNA: TGTGCCAGCAGCCAAGATCTAGCTAGCGGGAGGTATACGCAGTATTTT.

V is TRBV18 and J is TRBJ2-1; unclear D gene. V was clipped by 1 base and J by 0 bases, with 7 bases between them. This CDR3 has 15 residues. Germline CDR1 is KGHSH and CDR2 is LQKENI. CDR3 sequence reads: CASSPLSNSYNEQFF. Here the CDR3 DNA reads TGTGCCAGCTCACCACTGAGTAACTCCTACAATGAGCAGTTCTTC.

V and J are TRBV7-2 and TRBJ2-2; D gene ambiguous. The V and J ends lost 2 bases and 7 bases respectively, with 11 bases between them. The germline gives CDR1 SGHTA, CDR2 FQGNSA. This CDR3 comprises 14 residues. CDR3: CASSLRASYGELFF. The CDR3 DNA follows: TGTGCCAGCAGCTTAAGGGCATCTTACGGGGAGCTGTTTTTT.